The 26 T cell receptor beta chains below all came from one sample that was sequenced in a study of identical twins. TCRdb independently ran MiXCR on the 5' RACE reads; one entry per CDR3 protein. The table has approximately 550,000 distinct CDR3 sequences, about 20% seen once; the top ten hold about 0.5%. These same data were also listed under a study on yellow fever vaccine responses in identical twins.

The sample comprised CD4+ T cells sorted from blood. These receptor sequences come from a woman younger than 35 in good health.

The rearrangement joins TRBV7-2 to TRBJ2-5, with D possibly being TRBD1 (6 bases). The CDR3 length is 17 residues. Germline V CDR1 and CDR2: SGHTA, FQGNSA. V lost 5 bases and J 5 bases, leaving 24 bases between the germline ends. CDR3 DNA: TGTGCCAGCAGCCCCCGTTTACTAACAGGGCGAATTGAGACCCAGTACTTC. Encoded protein: CASSPRLLTGRIETQYF.

This clonotype showed up many times. The chain employs TRBV12-3 or TRBV12-4 and TRBJ2-7; 10 nucleotides agree with TRBD2. Germline trimming cut 6 bases from V and 1 base from J; bases unmatched to any gene: 6. The CDR3 has 15 residues. The CDR3 nucleotides read TGTGCCAGCAGCCCTAGCGGGAGCCCTTCCTACGAGCAGTACTTC. This gives the protein CASSPSGSPSYEQYF.

V is TRBV11-2 and J is TRBJ2-1, with TRBD2 matching over 13 bases. This CDR3 has 19 amino acids. Germline trimming cut 0 bases from V and 2 bases from J; bases unmatched to any gene: 7. Germline lookup yields CDR1 SGHAT and CDR2 FQNNGV. The CDR3 nucleotides are TGTGCCAGCAGCTTAGAGCTCCGGACTAGCGGGGGTGCCTACAATGAGCAGTTCTTC. As protein: CASSLELRTSGGAYNEQFF.

This clonotype came up a few times. The chain has TRBV24-1 and TRBJ2-2, with D perhaps matching TRBD2 (5 bases). V dropped 5 bases and J dropped 0 bases, with 18 bases sitting between them. The CDR3 has 18 residues. Looked up from germline, CDR1 is KGHDR and CDR2 is SFDVKD. The CDR3 region has the DNA TGTGCCACCAGTGGGTCGAGTTGGGCGGGTTCGAACACCGGGGAGCTGTTTTTT. Protein product: CATSGSSWAGSNTGELFF.

This clonotype appeared a few times. Compared with germline, one end of the junction differs, possibly owing to a read error. The V call is TRBV28, the J call TRBJ2-1; TRBD1 matches at 8 bases. Germline V gene sequence: CDR1 MDHEN, CDR2 SYDVKM. This CDR3 is built from 16 residues. The DNA of the CDR3 is TGTGCCAGCAAAGGGTCAGGACAGGGATTCTACAGTGAGCAGTTCTTC. As protein: CASKGSGQGFYSEQFF.

V gene TRBV6-1 combines with J gene TRBJ1-1; D is undetermined. Germline V gene sequence: CDR1 MNHNS, CDR2 SASEGT. This CDR3 region has 11 residues. V lost 8 bases and J lost 8, with 12 bases in between. The CDR3 coding sequence is TGTGCCAGCTTCGGCCACCCAGAAGCTTTCTTT. Its translation is CASFGHPEAFF.

The genes are TRBV12-3 or TRBV12-4 and TRBJ2-5; TRBD1 matches 8 bases. Trimming at V came to 7 bases and at J to 5 bases, leaving 6 bases not matched to a gene. This CDR3 has 13 amino acids. The CDR3 sequence is CASTQGVRETQYF. The CDR3 DNA is TGTGCCAGCACACAGGGGGTCAGGGAGACCCAGTACTTC.

The chain has TRBV5-1 and TRBJ1-2, with TRBD1 matching over 11 bases. V lost 4 bases and J lost 7; bases outside the gene matches: 6. CDR3 size: 14 residues. Germline assignment: CDR1 SGHRS and CDR2 YFSETQ. In DNA form, the CDR3 reads TGCGCCAGCAGCGGAACCGGGACAGGGGGTGGCTACACCTTC. Its translation is CASSGTGTGGGYTF.

In its sample, this clonotype was seen a few times. This chain joins TRBV5-1 and TRBJ2-7, with TRBD1 matching over 7 bases. The V gene's germline CDR1 is SGHRS and CDR2 YFSETQ. The CDR3 is 15 amino acids. Trimming at V came to 5 bases and at J to 2 bases, leaving 10 bases not matched to a gene. The CDR3: CASRGILQGTYEQYF. In nucleotides, the CDR3 is TGCGCCAGCAGGGGAATTTTACAGGGGACCTACGAGCAGTACTTC.

The chain combines TRBV6-1 with TRBJ2-1; 9 bases line up with TRBD1. The CDR3 totals 15 residues. Germline trimming cut 6 bases from V and 5 bases from J; bases unmatched to any gene: 8. Germline V gene data show CDR1 as MNHNS and CDR2 as SASEGT. This CDR3 is CASRPGTGTNNEQFF. CDR3 DNA sequence: TGTGCCAGCAGACCCGGGACAGGGACCAACAATGAGCAGTTCTTC.

Note on this clonotype: This may stem from a read error, because a much larger clone lies one nucleotide away. J is TRBJ1-1 and V is TRBV9; D is ambiguous. The V gene's germline CDR1 is SGDLS and CDR2 YYNGEE. V lost 0 bases to trimming and J lost 0 bases, with 3 bases between them. CDR3 length: 13 residues. The CDR3 loop reads CASSVEMNTEAFF. The CDR3 DNA reads as TGTGCCAGCAGCGTAGAAATGAACACTGAAGCTTTCTTT.

This clonotype was counted a few times. The chain joins TRBV20-1 to TRBJ2-3, with 8 positions matching TRBD1. Germline V gives CDR1 DFQATT, CDR2 SNEGSKA (reference sequence). Unmatched junction bases numbered 13, after V lost 3 bases and J lost 2 bases. The CDR3 is 17 residues long. The CDR3 DNA is TGCAGTGCTAGGAAGGGACAGGAACACCGAATCACAGATACGCAGTATTTT. It codes for CSARKGQEHRITDTQYF.

V is TRBV5-1 and J is TRBJ2-1; the match to TRBD2 covers 14 bases. The CDR3 loop spans 17 amino acids. With 2 bases clipped from V and 6 bases from J, the junction kept 7 bases outside the gene matches. Germline V CDR1 and CDR2: SGHRS, YFSETQ. The CDR3 protein is CASSFAETSGRVNEQFF. CDR3 sequence (DNA): TGCGCCAGCAGCTTTGCGGAGACTAGCGGGAGGGTCAATGAGCAGTTCTTC.

This clonotype was counted between two and nine times. The chain uses TRBV7-2 and TRBJ2-7, with TRBD2 matching 11 bases. V lost 3 bases, J lost 5 bases, and 12 bases stayed unmatched. The CDR3 spans 17 residues. From germline, CDR1 is SGHTA and CDR2 FQGNSA. The CDR3 nucleotides are TGTGCCAGCAGCTTTCCTAGCGGGAGGATTCCCGAGAACGAGCAGTACTTC. Its translation is CASSFPSGRIPENEQYF.

The chain is built from TRBV4-2 and TRBJ2-1; tentative D call: TRBD2 (6 bases). Trimming took off 0 bases at V and 7 bases at J, with 16 bases between the two ends. The CDR3 spans 16 residues. Germline loops: CDR1 LGHNA, CDR2 YNFKEQ. The CDR3 DNA sequence: TGTGCCAGCAGCCAAGATCTGGTCGGGAGTCTAAATGAGCAGTTCTTC. It codes for CASSQDLVGSLNEQFF.

This clonotype was seen a few times. The chain has TRBV20-1 and TRBJ2-1; D unresolved. V lost 3 bases, J lost 5 bases, and 14 bases lay in between. The length of the CDR3 is 14 residues. CDR1 and CDR2 from the germline V gene are DFQATT and SNEGSKA (reference sequence). The CDR3 here is CSASAGFKDNEQFF. The CDR3 region has the DNA TGCAGTGCTAGTGCCGGCTTTAAGGACAATGAGCAGTTCTTC.

The chain employs TRBV6-5 and TRBJ2-7; the D gene is possibly TRBD2 (6 bases). CDR3 size: 13 residues. Germline CDR1 MNHEY, CDR2 SVGAGI. The V and J ends lost 2 bases and 3 bases respectively, with 8 bases between them. CDR3 nucleotide sequence: TGTGCCAGCAGTTACCGGGAGAACTACGAGCAGTACTTC. This sequence encodes CASSYRENYEQYF.

This clonotype has a count of ten or more. The rearrangement links TRBV27 to TRBJ2-1, with TRBD1 as a possible D gene (6 bases). Trimming took off 7 bases at V and 7 bases at J, with 20 bases between the two ends. The CDR3 contains 15 residues. Germline V gene data show CDR1 as MNHEY and CDR2 as SMNVEV (reference sequence). CDR3 loop: CASTSGTRGKNEQFF. The CDR3, as DNA: TGTGCCAGCACTTCCGGGACCAGGGGAAAAAATGAGCAGTTCTTC.

This clonotype was seen a handful of times. This chain joins TRBV4-1 and TRBJ1-6, with TRBD1 matching 12 bases. With 4 bases clipped from V and 9 bases from J, the junction kept 10 bases outside the gene matches. This CDR3 has 17 residues. Germline V gives CDR1 MGHRA, CDR2 YSYEKL. The CDR3 region is CASSLAGTGGESSPLHF. The DNA of the CDR3 is TGCGCCAGCAGCCTAGCCGGGACAGGGGGCGAAAGTTCACCCCTCCACTTT.

The chain couples TRBV7-2 to TRBJ2-1; 11 bases fit TRBD2. V shed 4 bases and J 6 bases; nucleotides not matched to a gene: 5. Germline loops: CDR1 SGHTA, CDR2 FQGNSA. This CDR3 has 15 residues. The CDR3 loop is CASSYTSGSGNEQFF. CDR3 sequence (DNA): TGTGCCAGCAGCTATACTAGCGGGAGCGGCAATGAGCAGTTCTTC.

The rearrangement links TRBV4-1 to TRBJ2-7; D may be TRBD2 (7 bases). CDR3 length: 15 amino acids. V was pared by 0 bases and J by 4 bases, with 13 bases between. Germline loops: CDR1 MGHRA, CDR2 YSYEKL. This CDR3 is CASSQEKRGGYEQYV. The CDR3 nucleotides read TGCGCCAGCAGCCAAGAAAAGAGGGGGGGTTACGAGCAGTACGTC.

This clonotype was found a few times. The chain recombines TRBV20-1 with TRBJ1-1; D is uncertain. CDR3 length: 12 residues. Looked up from germline, CDR1 is DFQATT and CDR2 is SNEGSKA (reference sequence). Trimming took off 0 bases at V and 1 base at J, with 3 bases between the two ends. CDR3 DNA sequence: TGCAGTGCTAGAGAGACGAACACTGAAGCTTTCTTT. Translating it yields CSARETNTEAFF.

This clonotype turned up a few times. The genes are TRBV3-1 and TRBJ2-1; 10 positions match TRBD2. The J segment lost 10 bases and the V segment lost 6 bases, leaving 9 bases of the junction unmatched. CDR1 and CDR2 from the germline V gene are LGHDT and YNNKEL (reference sequence). This CDR3 has 14 residues. The CDR3 DNA follows: TGTGCCAGCAGTATAGCGGGGGGCGGGGTCGAGCAGTTCTTC. It is translated as CASSIAGGGVEQFF.

A few counts support this clonotype. V is TRBV18 and J is TRBJ1-5; 8 nucleotides match TRBD1. The CDR3 length is 14 residues. From germline, CDR1 is KGHSH and CDR2 LQKENI. Trimming removed 5 bases from V and 3 bases from J; junction bases left unmatched: 3. In DNA form, the CDR3 reads TGTGCCAGCTCAGTACAGGGGGACAATCAGCCCCAGCATTTT. It specifies CASSVQGDNQPQHF.

V is TRBV15 and J is TRBJ2-3; the D is unclear. This CDR3 has 12 residues. Trimming left V 5 bases short and J 5 bases short, with 8 bases between. Germline CDR1 LNHNV, CDR2 YYDKDF (reference sequence). The CDR3 DNA reads as TGTGCCACCAGCCTAGGTTTAGATACGCAGTATTTT. It translates to CATSLGLDTQYF.

The chain employs TRBV7-8 and TRBJ2-3; unclear D gene. V was shortened by 1 base and J by 2 bases, with 4 bases between the two germline ends. The CDR3 has 13 amino acids. Germline values: CDR1 SGHVS, CDR2 FQNEAQ. The CDR3: CASSLGHTDTQYF. The CDR3 DNA follows: TGTGCCAGCAGCTTAGGACACACAGATACGCAGTATTTT.